The next 9 T cell receptor beta chains were all read from a single sample in a study of T cells after yellow fever vaccination. TCRdb reprocessed the 5' RACE reads with MiXCR, giving one entry per CDR3 protein. The sample has 340,000 or so distinct CDR3 sequences, 12% seen once. This specimen was CD4+ T cells sorted from PBMCs, taken 15 days after the yellow fever booster vaccination. Source of these receptors: a man younger than 35 who received the YFV17D yellow fever vaccine.

The chain uses TRBV29-1 and TRBJ2-5; tentatively, D is TRBD2 (5 bases). The length of the CDR3 is 12 residues. V lost 4 bases to trimming and J lost 7 bases, with 13 bases between them. Germline loops: CDR1 SQVTM, CDR2 ANQGSEA. CDR3 bases: TGCAGCGTTGGTACCCGGAGCGGGACCCAGTACTTC. Protein product: CSVGTRSGTQYF.

This clonotype was counted only a few times. The chain recombines TRBV5-1 with TRBJ2-3; a possible D gene is TRBD1 (6 bases). Germline lookup yields CDR1 SGHRS and CDR2 YFSETQ. V dropped 5 bases and J dropped 6 bases, with 19 bases sitting between them. The CDR3 is 15 amino acids. The CDR3 protein is CASRSTGYGLDTQYF. The CDR3 DNA follows: TGCGCCAGCAGATCAACAGGGTATGGTCTGGATACGCAGTATTTT.

This clonotype was counted between two and nine times. The chain is built from TRBV5-3 and TRBJ2-1; 7 nucleotides match TRBD1. TRBV5-3 is annotated as an ORF whose role is uncertain. V was pared by 4 bases and J by 5 bases, with 12 bases of the junction left unmatched. The CDR3 runs 16 residues. CDR3 DNA: TGTGCCAGAAGCGCAGGGGGTAGCACGGCCCACAATGAGCAGTTCTTC. It encodes CARSAGGSTAHNEQFF.

This chain connects TRBV6-5 to TRBJ1-2; D uncertain. The CDR3 is made up of 18 amino acids. CDR1 MNHEY and CDR2 SVGAGI come from the germline V gene. V gave up 0 bases and J gave up 6 bases, with 23 bases separating them. The CDR3 bases are TGTGCCAGCAGTTACTCGAAATCACGAGGGTTAACATACCATGGCTACACCTTC. Amino acid sequence: CASSYSKSRGLTYHGYTF.

The chain employs TRBV2 and TRBJ2-1, with 7 positions matching TRBD1. Germline CDR1 is SNHLY and CDR2 is FYNNEI. The V and J ends lost 1 base and 10 bases, in that order; junction bases with no gene match: 7. The CDR3 totals 14 residues. CDR3 loop: CASSEDRGRGEQFF. CDR3 nucleotide sequence: TGTGCCAGCAGTGAAGACAGGGGTCGTGGAGAGCAGTTCTTC.

The sample holds a few counts of this clonotype. The V call is TRBV18, the J call TRBJ2-1; TRBD1 aligns across 7 bases. The germline V gene encodes CDR1 KGHSH and CDR2 LQKENI. Trimming took 3 bases from V and 8 from J; bases not matched to a gene: 4. The CDR3 contains 13 residues. The CDR3 loop is CASSPQQGYEQFF. CDR3 DNA sequence: TGTGCCAGCTCACCTCAACAGGGGTATGAGCAGTTCTTC.

This clonotype was recorded many times. This chain connects TRBV4-3 to TRBJ1-1, with D possibly TRBD1 on 5 matching bases. The V gene's germline CDR1 is LGHNA and CDR2 YSLEER. Trimming removed 0 bases from V and 3 bases from J, with 17 bases in between. The CDR3 covers 17 residues. CDR3: CASSQEQARRGYTEAFF. The DNA for the CDR3 is TGCGCCAGCAGCCAAGAACAGGCGCGGAGAGGGTACACTGAAGCTTTCTTT.

This clonotype was recorded a few times. The chain uses TRBV7-9 and TRBJ2-5; the match to TRBD1 covers 9 bases. The trim removed 6 bases at V and 2 bases at J, leaving 7 bases unmatched. The length of the CDR3 is 15 residues. Germline CDR1 SEHNR, CDR2 FQNEAQ (reference sequence). The CDR3 is CASSLSGTGQETQYF. DNA of the CDR3: TGTGCCAGCAGTCTATCCGGGACAGGGCAAGAGACCCAGTACTTC.

Only a few counts were recorded for this clonotype. V and J are TRBV29-1 and TRBJ1-2; D may be TRBD1 (5 bases). The CDR3 is 13 residues long. The V end lost 0 bases, the J end lost 5 bases, and 10 bases lay between the germline ends. CDR1 and CDR2 (germline): SQVTM, ANQGSEA. The CDR3 DNA is TGCAGCGTTGAAGATAGACAGATTTATGGCTACACCTTC. Its protein is CSVEDRQIYGYTF. Based on the CDR3 plus reference TRBV29-1 and TRBJ1-2, the full variable domain is SAVISQKPSRDICQRGTSLTIQCQVDSQVTMMFWYRQQPGQSLTLIATANQGSEATYESGFVIDKFPISRPNLTFSTLTVSNMSPEDSSIYLCSVEDRQIYGYTFGSGTRLTVV.